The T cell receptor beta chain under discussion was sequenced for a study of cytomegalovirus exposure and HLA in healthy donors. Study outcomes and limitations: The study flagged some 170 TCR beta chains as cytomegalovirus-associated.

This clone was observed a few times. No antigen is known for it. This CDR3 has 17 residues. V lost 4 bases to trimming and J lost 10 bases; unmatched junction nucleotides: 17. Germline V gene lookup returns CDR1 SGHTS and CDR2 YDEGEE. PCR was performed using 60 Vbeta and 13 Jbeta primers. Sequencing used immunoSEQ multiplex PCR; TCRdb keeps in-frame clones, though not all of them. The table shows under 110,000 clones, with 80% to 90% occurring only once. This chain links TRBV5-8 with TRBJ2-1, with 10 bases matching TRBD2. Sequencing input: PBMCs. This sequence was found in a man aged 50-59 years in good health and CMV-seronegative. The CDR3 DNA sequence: TGTGCCAGCAGCCACGCCCGGACTAGCGGACACCTTTCGGAGCAGTTCTTC. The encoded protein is CASSHARTSGHLSEQFF. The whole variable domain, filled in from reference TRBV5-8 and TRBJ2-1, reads EAGVTQSPTHLIKTRGQQATLRCSPISGHTSVYWYQQALGLGLQFLLWYDEGEERNRGNFPPRFSGRQFPNYSSELNVNALELEDSALYLCASSHARTSGHLSEQFFGPGTRLTVL.